A selection of T cell receptor beta chains follows, all from one sample in a study of response to subunit inactivated influenza vaccine. Using its own MiXCR run on the RT-PCR reads, TCRdb lists one record per CDR3 protein. The data hold some 300,000 distinct CDR3 sequences, with roughly 22% observed a single time. The sample was PBMCs from blood, taken about 20 months after vaccination. Receptor source: a man aged 45 to 70 who received an inactivated influenza vaccine. Each CDR3 is given with its conserved first and last residue. Fields, in order: D gene, J gene, clone size, V gene, CDR3 DNA, CDR3 protein. The D gene is left open where the match is weak. Clone size, where shown, is once, few, many, or a class for clones that have expanded.

TRBD2	TRBJ2-1	few	TRBV18	TGTGCCAGCTCACCGCCTCTTAGCGGGGGCGGGGAGCAGTTCTTC	CASSPPLSGGGEQFF
.	TRBJ1-1	many	TRBV28	TGTGCCAGCACCTTAAACACTGAAGCTTTCTTT	CASTLNTEAFF
.	TRBJ1-4	.	TRBV7-2	TGTGCCAGCAGCTCAGCCCCGACCGAAAAACTGTTTTTT	CASSSAPTEKLFF
.	TRBJ1-6	.	TRBV6-5	TGTGCCAGCAGTTTACCCCCACAGGTGGCCACTAATTCACCCCTCCACTTT	CASSLPPQVATNSPLHF
.	TRBJ2-7	few	TRBV7-9	TGTGCCAGCAGCTTTGGCGCCGAGCAGTACTTC	CASSFGAEQYF
.	TRBJ2-5	.	TRBV29-1	TGCAGCGTGGCTAACCAAGAGACCCAGTACTTC	CSVANQETQYF
.	TRBJ1-4	.	TRBV7-2	TGTGCCAGCAGCCTACAGGGACCTACAACTAATGAAAAACTGTTTTTT	CASSLQGPTTNEKLFF
.	TRBJ1-1	few	TRBV9	TGTGCCAGCAGCGCTGCGGCCCACACTGAAGCTTTCTTT	CASSAAAHTEAFF
.	TRBJ2-3	.	TRBV4-3	TGCGCCAGCAGCCAATTTTTACTTAGCGGTGGCACAGATACGCAGTATTTT	CASSQFLLSGGTDTQYF
TRBD1	TRBJ1-1	.	TRBV7-2	TGTGCCAGCAGCTTGGACAGGGAGTCCACTGAAGCTTTCTTT	CASSLDRESTEAFF
.	TRBJ2-7	few	TRBV2	TGTGCCAGCACTCCCGCGGGCAGGGGCCTAACCTACGAGCAGTACTTC	CASTPAGRGLTYEQYF
TRBD1	TRBJ1-2	few	TRBV6-1	TGTGCCAGCAGAGGTCCGGGACAGGGGTCCTATGGCTACACCTTC	CASRGPGQGSYGYTF
TRBD1	TRBJ2-3	.	TRBV3-1	TGTGCCAGCAGCCAAGCGGGACAGCGCACAGATACGCAGTATTTT	CASSQAGQRTDTQYF
.	TRBJ1-6	.	TRBV7-2	TGTGCCAGCAGACCGACCCTAAGCGGGGGTAGCAATTCACCCCTCCACTTT	CASRPTLSGGSNSPLHF
TRBD2	TRBJ2-2	once	TRBV4-1	TGCGCCAGCAGCCATCCGGGGGGGGCGAACACCGGGGAGCTGTTTTTT	CASSHPGGANTGELFF
TRBD1	TRBJ1-2	.	TRBV30	TGTGCCTGGTTCAGGGGGGGTGATGGCTACACCTTC	CAWFRGGDGYTF
.	TRBJ2-5	few	TRBV5-1	TGCGCCAGCAGCTCGGGACGGGGGGAGACCCAGTACTTC	CASSSGRGETQYF
TRBD1	TRBJ1-1	.	TRBV5-1	TGCGCCAGCAGCTTGGGGGGACAGCTGAACACTGAAGCTTTCTTT	CASSLGGQLNTEAFF
.	TRBJ2-1	few	TRBV5-1	TGCGCCAGCAGCTTCTATACTGGCAATGAGCAGTTCTTC	CASSFYTGNEQFF
TRBD1	TRBJ1-2	.	TRBV7-2	TGTGCCAGCAGCTTAGGGACAGGATACTATGGCTACACCTTC	CASSLGTGYYGYTF
TRBD1	TRBJ1-1	few	TRBV5-1	TGCGCCAGCAGATTCTCCGGGACAGGGGGCTTCACTGAAGCTTTCTTT	CASRFSGTGGFTEAFF
.	TRBJ1-4	many	TRBV5-6	TGTGCCAGCAGCTGGGGACATCTTAATGAAAAACTGTTTTTT	CASSWGHLNEKLFF
.	TRBJ2-7	.	TRBV7-9	TGTGCCAGCAGCCTCGGGTCTTACTACGAGCAGTACTTC	CASSLGSYYEQYF
.	TRBJ2-5	few	TRBV9	TGTGCCAGCAGCGTAGACCCCCAAGAGACCCAGTACTTC	CASSVDPQETQYF
TRBD2	TRBJ2-1	few	TRBV20-1	TGCAGTGCTAGAGTCCCGGGGGGGCCCCCTGGTGAGCAGTTCTTC	CSARVPGGPPGEQFF
TRBD1	TRBJ1-4	few	TRBV10-2	TGCGCCAGCGGGGACAGACCTAATGAAAAACTGTTTTTT	CASGDRPNEKLFF
TRBD1	TRBJ1-3	.	TRBV7-9	TGTGCCAGCAGCGCGGACAGGGTGGGCATCTCTGGAAACACCATATATTTT	CASSADRVGISGNTIYF
TRBD1	TRBJ2-2	.	TRBV11-2	TGTGCCAGCAGCGTGGACAGGGTCGGCGGGGAGCTGTTTTTT	CASSVDRVGGELFF
.	TRBJ1-4	.	TRBV5-1	TGCGCCAGCAGCGGAGGCAGGGAGAGAGAAAAACTGTTTTTT	CASSGGREREKLFF
.	TRBJ2-1	few	TRBV29-1	TGCAGCGGATCCCTGGGGCAGGGAGAGAATGAGCAGTTCTTC	CSGSLGQGENEQFF
.	TRBJ2-3	once	TRBV5-1	TGCGCCAGCAGAGTCGGGCCAGCGAGCACAGATACGCAGTATTTT	CASRVGPASTDTQYF
.	TRBJ1-2	few	TRBV20-1	TGCAGTGCTCAAACCAGGGGTCGGGGCTATGGCTACACCTTC	CSAQTRGRGYGYTF
TRBD1	TRBJ1-6	few	TRBV24-1	TGTGCCACCAGTGATTCCCGGACAGGGAAGAATTCACCCCTCCACTTT	CATSDSRTGKNSPLHF
.	TRBJ1-1	.	TRBV7-9	TGTGCCAGCAGCTTCAGGCAGAAGGACACTGAAGCTTTCTTT	CASSFRQKDTEAFF
.	TRBJ1-4	many	TRBV29-1	TGCAGTGGGAGGAGGGACGAGAGTGAAAAACTGTTTTTT	CSGRRDESEKLFF
.	TRBJ1-6	.	TRBV24-1	TGTGCCACCAGTGGTGATCGGCAGGGTCATAAGTCACCCCTCCACTTT	CATSGDRQGHKSPLHF
.	TRBJ2-3	.	TRBV25-1	TGTGCCAGCAGTGTCTCGGGACTCGCTACGCAGTATTTT	CASSVSGLATQYF
.	TRBJ1-4	.	TRBV4-1	TGCGCCAGCAGCATCCCCTCGGGCAGGGGAGAAAAACTGTTTTTT	CASSIPSGRGEKLFF
.	TRBJ2-3	once	TRBV7-8	TGTGCCAGCATTCGGACGGCTAGCACAGATACGCAGTATTTT	CASIRTASTDTQYF
TRBD1	TRBJ1-6	.	TRBV27	TGTGCCAGCATGCCGGGGGACAGGGATAATTCACCCCTCCACTTT	CASMPGDRDNSPLHF
TRBD2	TRBJ2-1	.	TRBV14	TGTGCCAGCAGCCCTAGACTAGCGGTCCTTTACAATGAGCAGTTCTTC	CASSPRLAVLYNEQFF
TRBD1	TRBJ2-1	.	TRBV12-3/TRBV12-4	TGTGCCAGCAGTTTAGCCTACAGGGGGCTGGGCTCCTACAATGAGCAGTTCTTC	CASSLAYRGLGSYNEQFF
.	TRBJ2-3	.	TRBV12-3/TRBV12-4	TGTGCCAGCCGCCCTGGGTCAGATACGCAGTATTTT	CASRPGSDTQYF
.	TRBJ2-1	.	TRBV18	TGTGCCAGCTCACCAGTCGAGAGCGTCCATGAGCAGTTCTTC	CASSPVESVHEQFF
.	TRBJ1-1	few	TRBV7-9	TGTGCCAGCAGCGACCTTGGGGGGGTCACTGAAGCTTTCTTT	CASSDLGGVTEAFF
TRBD1	TRBJ1-4	many	TRBV30	TGTGCCTGGTCCGGGACAGGGAGGGACGAAAAACTGTTTTTT	CAWSGTGRDEKLFF
.	TRBJ1-2	many	TRBV18	TGTGCCAGCTCACGGTCGGCGAACTATGGCTACACCTTC	CASSRSANYGYTF